The present T cell receptor (beta chain) was sequenced within a study of T cells after yellow fever vaccination. The study, taken as a whole, reports: Abundant clonotypes (contaminants from the bulk population) could be present in FACS-sorted repertoires. Only a small proportion of the clonotypes turned up in both the CD4 and the CD8 compartments, likely arising from convergent recombination. After the booster, over 95% of CD4 and approximately 90% of CD8 primary-response clones were re-detected.

Of note for this clonotype: Antigen specificity is unknown.

This CDR3 spans 15 amino acids. Trimming removed 2 bases at V and 9 bases at J, with 17 bases between. The germline gives CDR1 KGHSH, CDR2 LQKENI. The study made its TCR cDNA through 5'RACE template switching. That step introduced a universal primer site along with UMIs. TCRdb used MiXCR to reprocess the 5' RACE reads, holding one entry per CDR3 protein. The sample lists around 230,000 distinct CDR3 sequences, around 6.7% occurring once. This sequence joins TRBV18 and TRBJ2-1; either TRBD1 or TRBD2 may supply D (5 bases each). The clonotype originates from a man aged 30 to 45 who received the YFV17D yellow fever vaccine. The sequencing used CD4+ T cells sorted from PBMCs, collected on the day of the yellow fever booster vaccination. The chain's CDR3 is CASSPGTVQNGEQFF. In nucleotides, the CDR3 is TGTGCCAGCTCACCAGGGACGGTCCAGAACGGTGAGCAGTTCTTC.